The 4 T cell receptor beta chains in this list originate from one sample, sequenced in a study of technical replicates of blood from a few donors (dated 2017 in TCRdb). Library preparation employed the immunoSEQ multiplex PCR assay. As stored in TCRdb, this immuneACCESS dataset retains in-frame rearrangements with V and J assigned. A fraction of the clones does not appear; measured against another copy, unresolved V genes explain less than half of the discrepancy, and the remainder lacks a known reason. The sample data list 74,000 or so clones, and approximately 96% of these were observed just once. Approximately 0.32% of the sample goes to the ten largest clones. The source material was T cells isolated from PBMCs. These receptors originate from a human donor in good health.

This clone was detected only once. This chain joins TRBV6-5 and TRBJ2-3; 11 bases are a match to TRBD2. CDR1 and CDR2 from the germline V gene are MNHEY and SVGAGI. The CDR3 loop spans 15 amino acids. After removal of 9 bases from V and 3 bases from J, the junction contained 8 bases not matched to a gene. CDR3 amino acids: CARIITSGSTDTQYF. DNA for the CDR3: TGTGCCAGAATCATCACTAGCGGGAGTACAGATACGCAGTATTTT.

The chain recombines TRBV20-1 with TRBJ2-7; D is unresolved. Deletions cut 0 bases from V and 3 bases from J, with 3 bases between. Germline CDR1 and CDR2: DFQATT and SNEGSKA (reference sequence). This CDR3 comprises 11 residues. The CDR3 DNA sequence: TGCAGTGCTAGAGACAACTACGAGCAGTACTTC. It codes for CSARDNYEQYF.

This clone was recorded only once. CDR3 in DNA: TGTGCCAGCAGTGAATATGGGCAGGGGAACACTGAAGCTTTCTTT. Translated: CASSEYGQGNTEAFF. This rearrangement joins TRBV2 to TRBJ1-1; D perhaps matches TRBD1 (5 bases). Trimming removed 2 bases at V and 1 base at J, with 11 bases between. Per germline, CDR1 SNHLY and CDR2 FYNNEI. The CDR3 is 15 residues long.

This chain uses TRBV6-6 with TRBJ2-3; the match to TRBD1 covers 11 bases. Per germline, CDR1 MNHNY and CDR2 SVGAGI (reference sequence). CDR3 length: 15 amino acids. Trimming removed 6 bases from V and 5 bases from J; junction bases left unmatched: 7. This CDR3 reads CASSQTGTGGDTQYF. The DNA for the CDR3 is TGTGCCAGCAGCCAAACCGGGACAGGGGGAGATACGCAGTATTTT.